This TCR beta chain is from a study of early T cells in non-severe SARS-CoV-2 infection. Study-wide context: Bulk RNA isolated from unsorted whole blood underwent sequencing; chains were not paired. The study, taken as a whole, reports: Anti-spike CD8 responses were favored by VDJdb matching, which missed private and CD4 specificities.

Turning to this clonotype: Its matching antigen is unknown.

Researchers tagged individual cDNA molecules with unique molecular identifiers. Each CDR3 protein gets one entry after TCRdb re-called the 5' RACE reads with MiXCR. The data hold tens of thousands of distinct CDR3 sequences, with approximately 10% observed a single time. The germline CDR1 and CDR2 sequences are SGHRS and YFSETQ. V was pared by 4 bases and J by 7 bases, with 11 bases between. The CDR3 loop spans 13 amino acids. The gene calls are TRBV5-1 and TRBJ2-2; D is undetermined. Source material: whole blood. The TCR comes from an adult who was a healthcare worker with PCR-confirmed SARS-CoV-2 infection or an uninfected control (not recorded which). DNA of the CDR3: TGCGCCAGCAGCAGACGACAAGTCGGGGAGCTGTTTTTT. This codes for CASSRRQVGELFF.